This T cell receptor beta chain comes out of a study of blood T cell repertoires in COVID-19 (TCRdb year 2020). Study-wide context: Collaborator samples came from the United States, Italy and Spain and covered acute and convalescent phases of COVID-19. The material from the prospective study consisted of cDNA or gDNA derived from T cells, B-cell-depleted T cells, or PBMCs. The dataset comprised deeply sampled blood TCRbeta repertoires from subjects exposed to, actively infected with, or recovered from COVID-19. The repertoires were released in a freely available public database meant as a resource for research on the immune response to SARS-CoV-2. The samples were drawn from the first 160 participants of the ongoing ImmuneRACE study and from over a thousand subjects provided by 6 global collaborators. A de-identified subject ID, COVID-19 status, age in years and sex were almost always included in the sample metadata. HLA class I and class II types, where available, came from metadata supplied by the sample provider rather than from assay-based typing. Overall study outcomes, separate from this receptor: The amount of clinical and demographic metadata varied by source and participant and was provided uncurated.

Of note for this clone: Its binding antigen is unknown. Per-base qualities were not stored, and no clone one base away is much larger.

The immunoSEQ Assay, a bias-controlled multiplex PCR, was used to amplify TCRbeta CDR3 regions from genomic DNA. The source study handled its data this way. The number of nucleated cells in each sample was estimated from the amplification of reference gene primers within the assay. Sequence reads were collapsed and filtered to measure the absolute abundance of every unique TCRbeta CDR3 rearrangement. For each sample, productive Simpson clonality was calculated as the square root of Simpson's diversity index across productive rearrangements. TCRdb retrieved this table from immuneACCESS and kept in-frame rearrangements only. Not all clones are present; in checked studies, unresolved V genes account for under half, and no reason is known for the remainder. V and J calls plus clone size are reproduced from that table; the DNA served to infer D and trimming. In this sample the table shows about 130,000 clones, 85% to 90% of which occur a single time. The top ten constitute 2.5% of the sample.

Whole blood was collected in K2EDTA tubes by collaborating institutions according to the institutions' own protocols. Collaborator samples were shipped for TCRbeta analysis as frozen whole blood, isolated PBMCs, or DNA extracted from either sample type. The CDR3 spans 14 residues, from the cysteine through the phenylalanine. Just CDR3 DNA is preserved here, 42 bases in frame from base 1. Between the V and J ends, shortened by 3 bases and 4 bases respectively, the junction contains 7 bases. CDR1 and CDR2 were assigned from the germline V gene as KGHSH and LQKENI. The sequencing input was peripheral blood. The sequence derives from a man aged 45 to 65 with active COVID-19. Rearrangement joined TRBV18 to TRBJ2-6; the D gene identity is not certain. The DNA sequence is as follows: TGTGCCAGCTCACCTCTGGGCGGGGCCAACGTCCTGACTTTC. Its amino acids are CASSPLGGANVLTF.